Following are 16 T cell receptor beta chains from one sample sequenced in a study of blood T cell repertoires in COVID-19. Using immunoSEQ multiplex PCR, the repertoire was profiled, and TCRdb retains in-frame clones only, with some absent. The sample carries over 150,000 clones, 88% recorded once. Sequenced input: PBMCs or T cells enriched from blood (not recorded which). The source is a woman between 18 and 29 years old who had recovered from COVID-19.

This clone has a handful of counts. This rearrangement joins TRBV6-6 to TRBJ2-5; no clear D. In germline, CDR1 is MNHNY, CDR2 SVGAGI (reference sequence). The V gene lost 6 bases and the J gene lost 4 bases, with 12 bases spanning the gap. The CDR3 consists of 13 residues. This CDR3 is CASSGSDTETQYF. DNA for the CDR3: TGTGCCAGCAGCGGATCCGACACAGAGACCCAGTACTTC.

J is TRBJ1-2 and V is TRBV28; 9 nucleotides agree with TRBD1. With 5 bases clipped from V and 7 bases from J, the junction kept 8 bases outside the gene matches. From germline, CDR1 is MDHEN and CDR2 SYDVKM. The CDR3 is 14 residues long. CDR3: CASSLTGGASGYTF. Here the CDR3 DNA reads TGTGCCAGCAGTCTCACAGGGGGCGCGTCTGGCTACACCTTC.

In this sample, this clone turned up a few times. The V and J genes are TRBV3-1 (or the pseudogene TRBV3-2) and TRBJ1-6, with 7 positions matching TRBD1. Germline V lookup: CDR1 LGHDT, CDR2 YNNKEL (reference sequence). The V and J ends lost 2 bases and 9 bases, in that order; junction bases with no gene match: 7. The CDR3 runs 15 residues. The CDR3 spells CASSQQGVLVSPLHF. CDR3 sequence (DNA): TGTGCCAGCAGCCAACAGGGGGTTTTGGTTTCACCCCTCCACTTT.

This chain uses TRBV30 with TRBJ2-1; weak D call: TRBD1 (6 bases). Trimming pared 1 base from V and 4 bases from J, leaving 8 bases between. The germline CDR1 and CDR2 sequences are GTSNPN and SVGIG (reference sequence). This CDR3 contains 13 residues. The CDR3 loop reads CAWSADSYNEQFF. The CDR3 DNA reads TGTGCCTGGAGTGCGGACAGTTACAATGAGCAGTTCTTC.

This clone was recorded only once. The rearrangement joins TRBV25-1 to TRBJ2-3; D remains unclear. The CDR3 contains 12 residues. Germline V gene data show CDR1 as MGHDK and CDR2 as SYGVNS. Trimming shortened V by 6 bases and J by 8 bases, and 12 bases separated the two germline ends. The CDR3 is CASSTPAGTQYF. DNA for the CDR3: TGTGCCAGCAGCACACCCGCTGGTACGCAGTATTTT.

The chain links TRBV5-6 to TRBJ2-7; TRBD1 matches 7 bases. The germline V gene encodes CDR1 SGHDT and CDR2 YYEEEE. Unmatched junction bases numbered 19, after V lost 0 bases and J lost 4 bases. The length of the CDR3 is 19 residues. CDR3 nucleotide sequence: TGTGCCAGCAGCTTGGCAGGGCAGGGGGATAGATCGATGAGGTACGAGCAGTACTTC. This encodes CASSLAGQGDRSMRYEQYF. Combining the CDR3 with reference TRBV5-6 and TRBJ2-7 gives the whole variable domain DAGVTQSPTHLIKTRGQQVTLRCSPKSGHDTVSWYQQALGQGPQFIFQYYEEEERQRGNFPDRFSGHQFPNYSSELNVNALLLGDSALYLCASSLAGQGDRSMRYEQYFGPGTRLTVT.

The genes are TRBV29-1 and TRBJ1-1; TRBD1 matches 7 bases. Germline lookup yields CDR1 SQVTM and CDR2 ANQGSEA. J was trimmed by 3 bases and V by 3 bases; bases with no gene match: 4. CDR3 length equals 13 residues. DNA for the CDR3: TGCAGCGTTGAGAGAGGGGGCGACACTGAAGCTTTCTTT. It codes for CSVERGGDTEAFF.

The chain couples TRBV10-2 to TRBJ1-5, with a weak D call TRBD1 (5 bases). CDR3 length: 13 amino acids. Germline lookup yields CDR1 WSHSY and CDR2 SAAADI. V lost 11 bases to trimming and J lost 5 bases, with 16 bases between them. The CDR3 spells CAATPGLDQPQHF. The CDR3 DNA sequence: TGCGCCGCCACGCCAGGGCTGGATCAGCCCCAGCATTTT.

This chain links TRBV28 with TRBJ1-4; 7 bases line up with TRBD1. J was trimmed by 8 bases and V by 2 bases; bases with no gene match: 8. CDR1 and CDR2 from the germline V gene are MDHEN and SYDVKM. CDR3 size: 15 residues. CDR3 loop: CASSLPGQLGEKLFF. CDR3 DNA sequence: TGTGCCAGCAGTTTACCGGGACAGTTGGGAGAAAAACTGTTTTTT.

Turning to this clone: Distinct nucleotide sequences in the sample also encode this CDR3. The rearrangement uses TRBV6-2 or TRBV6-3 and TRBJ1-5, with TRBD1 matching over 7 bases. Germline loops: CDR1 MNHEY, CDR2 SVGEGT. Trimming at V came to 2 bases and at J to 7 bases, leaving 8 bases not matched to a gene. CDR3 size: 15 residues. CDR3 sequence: CASSYGTGVGQPQHF. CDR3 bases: TGTGCCAGCAGTTACGGAACAGGGGTAGGGCAGCCCCAGCATTTT.

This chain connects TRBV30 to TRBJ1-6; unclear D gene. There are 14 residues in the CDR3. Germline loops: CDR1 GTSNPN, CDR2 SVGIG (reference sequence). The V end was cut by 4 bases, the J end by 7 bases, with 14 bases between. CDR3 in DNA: TGTGCCTGGACTCCTTCGACGGGGAATTCACCCCTCCACTTT. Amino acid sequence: CAWTPSTGNSPLHF.

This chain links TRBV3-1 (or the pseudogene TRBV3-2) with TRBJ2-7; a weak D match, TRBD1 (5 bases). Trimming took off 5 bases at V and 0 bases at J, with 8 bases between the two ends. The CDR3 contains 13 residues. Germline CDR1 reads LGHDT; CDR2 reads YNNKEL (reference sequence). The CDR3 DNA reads TGTGCCAGCAGCGAGACAGACTCCTACGAGCAGTACTTC. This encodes CASSETDSYEQYF.

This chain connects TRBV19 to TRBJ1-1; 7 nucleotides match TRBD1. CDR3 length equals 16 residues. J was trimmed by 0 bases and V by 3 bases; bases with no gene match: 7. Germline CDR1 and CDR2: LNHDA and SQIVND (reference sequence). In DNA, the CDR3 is TGTGCCAGTAGTATCGTGAAGGGGGCGATGAACACTGAAGCTTTCTTT. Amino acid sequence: CASSIVKGAMNTEAFF.

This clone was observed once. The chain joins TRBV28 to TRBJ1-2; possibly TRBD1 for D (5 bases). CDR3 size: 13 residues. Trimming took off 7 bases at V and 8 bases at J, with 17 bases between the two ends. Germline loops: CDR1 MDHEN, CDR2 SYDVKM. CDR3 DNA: TGTGCCAGCACCCATGGGCAGGGTAGGGGCTACACCTTC. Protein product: CASTHGQGRGYTF.

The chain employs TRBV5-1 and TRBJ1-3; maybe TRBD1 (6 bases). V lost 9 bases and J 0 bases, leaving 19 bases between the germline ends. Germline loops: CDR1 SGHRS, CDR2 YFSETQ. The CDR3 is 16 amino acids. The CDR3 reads CATVDDRKTSGNTIYF. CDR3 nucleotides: TGCGCCACCGTAGACGACAGGAAAACCTCTGGAAACACCATATATTTT.

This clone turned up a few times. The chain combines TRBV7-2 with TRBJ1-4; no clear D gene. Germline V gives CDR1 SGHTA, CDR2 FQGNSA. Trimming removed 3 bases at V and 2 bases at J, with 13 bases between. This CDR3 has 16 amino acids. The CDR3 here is CASSLGRGPTNEKLFF. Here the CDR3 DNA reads TGTGCCAGCAGCTTGGGCCGAGGGCCCACTAATGAAAAACTGTTTTTT. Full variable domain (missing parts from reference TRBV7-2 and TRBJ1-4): GAGVSQSPSNKVTEKGKDVELRCDPISGHTALYWYRQSLGQGLEFLIYFQGNSAPDKSGLPSDRFSAERTGGSVSTLTIQRTQQEDSAVYLCASSLGRGPTNEKLFFGSGTQLSVL.